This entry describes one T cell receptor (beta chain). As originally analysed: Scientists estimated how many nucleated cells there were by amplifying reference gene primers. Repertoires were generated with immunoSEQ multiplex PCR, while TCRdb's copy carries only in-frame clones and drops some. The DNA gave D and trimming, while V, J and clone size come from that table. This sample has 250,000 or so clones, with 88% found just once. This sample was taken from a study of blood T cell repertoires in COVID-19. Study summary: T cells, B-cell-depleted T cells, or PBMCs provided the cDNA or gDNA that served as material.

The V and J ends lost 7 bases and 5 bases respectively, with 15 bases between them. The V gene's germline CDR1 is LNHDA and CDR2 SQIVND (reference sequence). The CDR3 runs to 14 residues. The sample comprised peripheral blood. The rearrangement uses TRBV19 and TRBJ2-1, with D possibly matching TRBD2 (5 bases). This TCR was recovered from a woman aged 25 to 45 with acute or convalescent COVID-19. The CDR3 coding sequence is TGTGCCAGTAATGATTGGGGAGCGAACAATGAGCAGTTCTTC. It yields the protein CASNDWGANNEQFF.